This TCR beta chain appears in the sequencing data of a study of shared clonotypes between healthy human individuals. V lost 2 bases and J 4 bases, leaving 12 bases between the germline ends. Germline assignment: CDR1 SGHAT and CDR2 FQNNGV. The CDR3 sequence is 14 residues long. Profiling relied on immunoSEQ multiplex PCR, and the TCRdb table lists in-frame clones only, not all of them. The data contain 2 million to 3 million clones, roughly 93% of them singletons. The sequenced sample consisted of naive CD4+ T cells from PBMCs. Subset described: CD45RA+ positively selected. This receptor was taken from a man in his late teens or twenties in good health. Some clones in this sample may be carry-over from other donors' samples. The V gene is TRBV11-2, the J gene TRBJ2-7; perhaps TRBD2 as D (6 bases). The CDR3 loop reads CASSLTNGGYEQYF. The DNA for the CDR3 is TGTGCCAGCAGCTTAACAAACGGGGGTTACGAGCAGTACTTC. Variable domain in full (rest from reference TRBV11-2 and TRBJ2-7): EAGVAQSPRYKIIEKRQSVAFWCNPISGHATLYWYQQILGQGPKLLIQFQNNGVVDDSQLPKDRFSAERLKGVDSTLKIQPAKLEDSAVYLCASSLTNGGYEQYFGPGTRLTVT.